A single sample is the source of the 30 T cell receptor beta chains below, sequenced in a study of blood T cells in healthy people across ages. A second PCR, run for about 6 to 11 cycles, used a sample-barcoded 5' primer plus a J-beta primer mix. TCRdb independently ran MiXCR on the 5' RACE reads; one entry per CDR3 protein. The table includes approximately 600,000 distinct CDR3 sequences, roughly 53% detected once. The source material was blood. The receptor set was obtained from a man in his sixties in good health.

This clonotype was recorded a few times. The chain combines TRBV5-1 with TRBJ2-4, with D perhaps matching TRBD1 (6 bases). CDR1 is SGHRS and CDR2 is YFSETQ in the germline V gene. Between the trimmed V and J ends, which lost 4 bases and 5 bases, there was a span of 13 bases. The CDR3 is made up of 14 amino acids. CDR3 sequence (DNA): TGCGCCAGCAGCGGTAATTCAGGGGAAAACATTCAGTACTTC. It encodes CASSGNSGENIQYF.

This chain uses TRBV28 with TRBJ2-4; tentatively, D is TRBD2 (5 bases). The V and J ends lost 3 bases and 0 bases respectively, with 12 bases between them. From germline, CDR1 is MDHEN and CDR2 SYDVKM. The CDR3 sequence is 16 residues long. The CDR3 region is CASSLAGNLAKNIQYF. CDR3 DNA sequence: TGTGCCAGCAGTTTGGCCGGGAACTTAGCCAAAAACATTCAGTACTTC. The entire variable domain, with the rest obtained from reference TRBV28 and TRBJ2-4, is as follows: DVKVTQSSRYLVKRTGEKVFLECVQDMDHENMFWYRQDPGLGLRLIYFSYDVKMKEKGDIPEGYSVSREKKERFSLILESASTNQTSMYLCASSLAGNLAKNIQYFGAGTRLSVL.

This clonotype was observed a handful of times. V and J are TRBV9 and TRBJ2-1; D is ambiguous. V lost 4 bases, J lost 5 bases, and 13 bases lay in between. Germline CDR1 is SGDLS and CDR2 is YYNGEE. The CDR3 is made up of 14 amino acids. In DNA, the CDR3 is TGTGCCAGCAGCCCTGGTAGAAAGGACAATGAGCAGTTCTTC. Amino acids: CASSPGRKDNEQFF. The full variable domain, completed using reference TRBV9 and TRBJ2-1, is DSGVTQTPKHLITATGQRVTLRCSPRSGDLSVYWYQQSLDQGLQFLIQYYNGEERAKGNILERFSAQQFPDLHSELNLSSLELGDSALYFCASSPGRKDNEQFFGPGTRLTVL.

This clonotype turned up a few times. The chain carries TRBV11-3 and TRBJ2-1, with D perhaps matching TRBD1 or TRBD2 (6 bases each). Trimming cost V 1 base and J 0 bases, with 13 bases left between them. The CDR3 extends over 17 amino acids. Germline CDR1 reads SGHNT; CDR2 reads YENEEA. The CDR3 DNA sequence: TGTGCCAGCAGCTTAGGTCAAGGGGGGAGCTCCTACAATGAGCAGTTCTTC. Translating it yields CASSLGQGGSSYNEQFF.

The chain recombines TRBV20-1 with TRBJ1-4; possible D gene TRBD1, 6 bases. Between the trimmed V and J ends, which lost 4 bases and 8 bases, there was a span of 17 bases. This CDR3 region has 14 residues. Germline loops: CDR1 DFQATT, CDR2 SNEGSKA (reference sequence). This CDR3 reads CSANPLTGGEKLFF. The CDR3 nucleotides read TGCAGTGCTAACCCTCTGACAGGCGGGGAAAAACTGTTTTTT.

The chain employs TRBV25-1 and TRBJ2-2; D might be TRBD1 (6 bases). Between the trimmed V and J ends, which lost 2 bases and 0 bases, there was a span of 16 bases. Germline values: CDR1 MGHDK, CDR2 SYGVNS. There are 18 residues in the CDR3. CDR3 protein: CASSEVLGASANTGELFF. The DNA for the CDR3 is TGTGCCAGCAGTGAAGTGTTGGGGGCCTCCGCGAACACCGGGGAGCTGTTTTTT.

Comments on this clonotype: With a much larger clone just one base away, this may be a read error. The CDR3 region has the DNA TGCAGTGCTACCAGGGCGAACTCCTACGAGCAGTACTTC. Translating it yields CSATRANSYEQYF. The chain joins TRBV20-1 to TRBJ2-7; D is possibly TRBD1 (5 bases). This CDR3 region has 13 residues. V lost 4 bases and J 0 bases, leaving 10 bases between the germline ends. From germline, CDR1 is DFQATT and CDR2 SNEGSKA (reference sequence).

DNA for the CDR3: TGTGCCAGCAGTGGGGACGCTAACAATGAGCAGTTCTTC. This translates into CASSGDANNEQFF. This chain connects TRBV2 to TRBJ2-1, with D perhaps being TRBD1 or TRBD2 (5 bases each). CDR1 and CDR2 (germline): SNHLY, FYNNEI. The CDR3 sequence is 13 residues long. Trimming took off 4 bases at V and 5 bases at J, with 9 bases between the two ends.

This clonotype was counted between two and nine times. The chain joins TRBV4-2 to TRBJ2-7; D gene unclear. Germline CDR1 is LGHNA and CDR2 is YNFKEQ. The CDR3 covers 15 residues. V was clipped by 0 bases and J by 2 bases, with 11 bases between them. CDR3 protein: CASSQEVSPPYEQYF. CDR3 nucleotide sequence: TGTGCCAGCAGCCAAGAGGTATCCCCCCCCTACGAGCAGTACTTC.

The genes are TRBV6-6 and TRBJ2-5, with D possibly matching TRBD1 (6 bases). The CDR3 loop spans 13 amino acids. V was clipped by 6 bases and J by 2 bases, with 10 bases between them. Germline V gives CDR1 MNHNY, CDR2 SVGAGI (reference sequence). In nucleotides, the CDR3 is TGTGCCAGCAGCCACAGGGATCAAGAGACCCAGTACTTC. This encodes CASSHRDQETQYF.

This CDR3 reads CASRLTSLGTFDTQYF. The CDR3 DNA follows: TGTGCCAGCAGGCTGACATCCCTAGGCACCTTCGATACGCAGTATTTT. V gene TRBV6-1 combines with J gene TRBJ2-3; D call uncertain. Germline values: CDR1 MNHNS, CDR2 SASEGT. Trimming took off 6 bases at V and 6 bases at J, with 22 bases between the two ends. CDR3 size: 16 residues.

The chain has TRBV10-3 and TRBJ1-6, with 7 positions matching TRBD1. Germline loops: CDR1 ENHRY, CDR2 SYGVKD. This CDR3 has 14 amino acids. The trim removed 3 bases at V and 7 bases at J, leaving 3 bases unmatched. CDR3 loop: CAISDPTGNSPLHF. The CDR3 DNA reads as TGTGCCATCAGTGACCCGACAGGGAATTCACCCCTCCACTTT.

This clonotype occurred many times. The chain joins TRBV28 to TRBJ1-6; 7 bases are shared with TRBD1. CDR1 is MDHEN and CDR2 is SYDVKM in the germline V gene. Losses at the gene ends were 5 bases for V and 9 bases for J; bases not matched to a gene: 7. The CDR3 has 14 residues. The CDR3 spells CASSLRQGGSPLHF. For the CDR3, the DNA is TGTGCCAGCAGTCTTCGACAGGGTGGTTCACCCCTCCACTTT. Based on the CDR3 plus reference TRBV28 and TRBJ1-6, the full variable domain is DVKVTQSSRYLVKRTGEKVFLECVQDMDHENMFWYRQDPGLGLRLIYFSYDVKMKEKGDIPEGYSVSREKKERFSLILESASTNQTSMYLCASSLRQGGSPLHFGNGTRLTVT.

The chain is built from TRBV24-1 and TRBJ2-2; D perhaps matches TRBD1 (6 bases). Germline values: CDR1 KGHDR, CDR2 SFDVKD. CDR3 size: 13 residues. The V and J ends lost 9 bases and 5 bases respectively, with 12 bases between them. The CDR3 coding sequence is TGTGCCACCTCGGACAGCAGAACCGGGGAGCTGTTTTTT. Amino acid sequence: CATSDSRTGELFF.

The rearrangement joins TRBV20-1 to TRBJ1-2; a possible D gene is TRBD1 (6 bases). CDR3 length: 13 amino acids. Germline V CDR1 and CDR2: DFQATT, SNEGSKA (reference sequence). With 6 bases removed from V and 4 bases from J, the gap between germline ends came to 15 bases. The CDR3 DNA is TGCAGTGCCGTTCGGGGGCAGGGCTATGGCTACACCTTC. Protein product: CSAVRGQGYGYTF.

This clonotype was detected only a few times. The V and J genes are TRBV12-3 or TRBV12-4 and TRBJ2-1; TRBD2 matches 16 bases. This CDR3 comprises 16 residues. Unmatched junction bases numbered 9, after V lost 6 bases and J lost 10 bases. The CDR3 sequence is CASSPGTSGGAGEQFF. As DNA, the CDR3 is TGTGCCAGCAGCCCCGGGACTAGCGGGGGGGCCGGGGAGCAGTTCTTC.

In this sample, this clonotype turned up a few times. This rearrangement joins TRBV7-9 to TRBJ1-2; TRBD1 is a possible D gene (6 bases). The CDR3 has 14 amino acids. Germline V gives CDR1 SEHNR, CDR2 FQNEAQ (reference sequence). Trimming removed 5 bases from V and 7 bases from J, with 17 bases in between. CDR3 nucleotide sequence: TGTGCCAGCAGCCTCAAAAACAGGGCCGCTGGCTACACCTTC. Amino acid sequence: CASSLKNRAAGYTF.

The rearrangement links TRBV5-1 to TRBJ2-2; no definite D call. This CDR3 has 14 residues. From germline, CDR1 is SGHRS and CDR2 YFSETQ. With 5 bases removed from V and 7 bases from J, the gap between germline ends came to 15 bases. Here the CDR3 DNA reads TGCGCCAGCAGACGCCCGGGTTCGGACGGGGAGCTGTTTTTT. Amino acids: CASRRPGSDGELFF.

The genes are TRBV20-1 and TRBJ2-1, with 10 bases identical to TRBD2. This CDR3 has 17 amino acids. V lost 0 bases, J lost 4 bases, and 9 bases stayed unmatched. Germline CDR1 and CDR2: DFQATT and SNEGSKA (reference sequence). CDR3: CSARDSSGGASYNEQFF. The CDR3 bases are TGCAGTGCTAGAGATAGCAGCGGGGGGGCCTCGTACAATGAGCAGTTCTTC.

The chain is built from TRBV12-3 or TRBV12-4 and TRBJ1-2; unclear D gene. The CDR3 sequence is 11 residues long. The V and J ends lost 6 bases and 5 bases respectively, with 7 bases between them. The chain's CDR3 is CASSNQYGYTF. The DNA for the CDR3 is TGTGCCAGCAGCAACCAATATGGCTACACCTTC.

This chain joins TRBV3-1 and TRBJ2-7; D uncertain. The CDR3 has 14 residues. From germline, CDR1 is LGHDT and CDR2 YNNKEL (reference sequence). The V and J ends lost 1 base and 7 bases respectively, with 14 bases between them. DNA of the CDR3: TGTGCCAGCAGCCAAGGATGGCAATACAATGAGCAGTACTTC. Translated, it gives CASSQGWQYNEQYF.

In its sample, this clonotype was seen a few times. CDR3 loop: CAIRTTGTGTGREQYF. The CDR3 DNA sequence: TGTGCCATCAGAACGACCGGGACAGGGACAGGGCGCGAGCAGTACTTC. The chain couples TRBV10-3 to TRBJ2-7; 9 positions agree with TRBD1. Germline lookup yields CDR1 ENHRY and CDR2 SYGVKD. CDR3 size: 16 residues. Germline trimming cut 6 bases from V and 6 bases from J; bases unmatched to any gene: 15.

V usage is TRBV7-9 and J usage is TRBJ1-1; 8 bases agree with TRBD1. This CDR3 region has 18 residues. J was trimmed by 0 bases and V by 1 base; bases with no gene match: 10. Germline V gives CDR1 SEHNR, CDR2 FQNEAQ (reference sequence). The CDR3 sequence is CASSLDGQGGPMNTEAFF. For the CDR3, the DNA is TGTGCCAGCAGCTTAGACGGACAGGGAGGACCCATGAACACTGAAGCTTTCTTT.

This clonotype was seen more than once but under ten times. The chain recombines TRBV4-2 with TRBJ2-1, with TRBD2 matching 8 bases. The germline gives CDR1 LGHNA, CDR2 YNFKEQ. V shed 1 base and J 8 bases; nucleotides not matched to a gene: 10. The CDR3 consists of 16 residues. CDR3 loop: CASSQGKLGLADEQFF. CDR3 nucleotides: TGTGCCAGCAGCCAAGGAAAGCTCGGACTAGCCGATGAGCAGTTCTTC.

This sequence joins TRBV10-3 and TRBJ2-6, with D possibly matching TRBD1 (6 bases). This CDR3 comprises 14 residues. The V gene lost 4 bases and the J gene lost 4 bases, with 8 bases spanning the gap. The germline V gene has CDR1 ENHRY and CDR2 SYGVKD. CDR3: CAISAGDGANVLTF. The CDR3 coding sequence is TGTGCCATCAGTGCAGGGGACGGGGCCAACGTCCTGACTTTC.

This clonotype has more than one count but fewer than ten. This chain joins TRBV11-2 and TRBJ2-4; tentatively, D is TRBD2 (6 bases). Germline assignment: CDR1 SGHAT and CDR2 FQNNGV. This CDR3 has 12 amino acids. V lost 1 base, J lost 14 bases, and 12 bases lay in between. The CDR3 DNA follows: TGTGCCAGCAGCTTAGGGGGGGTGAGGAAGTACTTC. It yields the protein CASSLGGVRKYF.

This clonotype was detected many times. The chain uses TRBV5-1 and TRBJ2-1, with D unresolved. The CDR3 sequence is 13 residues long. CDR1 and CDR2 (germline): SGHRS, YFSETQ. V lost 1 base to trimming and J lost 1 base, with 3 bases between them. CDR3 sequence reads: CASSLTSYNEQFF. The CDR3 bases are TGCGCCAGCAGCTTGACATCCTACAATGAGCAGTTCTTC.

V is TRBV27 and J is TRBJ2-3, with 8 bases identical to TRBD2. Germline V gives CDR1 MNHEY, CDR2 SMNVEV (reference sequence). This CDR3 contains 17 residues. With 3 bases clipped from V and 0 bases from J, the junction kept 8 bases outside the gene matches. The chain's CDR3 is CASSFLPKRGSTDTQYF. CDR3 nucleotide sequence: TGTGCCAGCAGTTTTCTCCCCAAGCGGGGGAGCACAGATACGCAGTATTTT.

The rearrangement joins TRBV2 to TRBJ2-1, with 7 bases matching TRBD1. The CDR3 sequence is 11 residues long. Germline lookup yields CDR1 SNHLY and CDR2 FYNNEI. V was clipped by 6 bases and J by 15 bases; unmatched bases: 8. CDR3 coding DNA: TGTGCCAGCAGGCAGCTGGACAGGTCGTTCTTC. Protein product: CASRQLDRSFF. Using reference TRBV2 and TRBJ2-1 for the parts outside the CDR3, the full variable domain is EPEVTQTPSHQVTQMGQEVILRCVPISNHLYFYWYRQILGQKVEFLVSFYNNEISEKSEIFDDQFSVERPDGSNFTLKIRSTKLEDSAMYFCASRQLDRSFFGPGTRLTVL.

This rearrangement joins TRBV20-1 to TRBJ2-7; D could derive from TRBD1 or TRBD2 (6 bases each). Germline V gene data show CDR1 as DFQATT and CDR2 as SNEGSKA (reference sequence). Trimming removed 3 bases at V and 10 bases at J, with 13 bases between. This CDR3 is built from 11 residues. The CDR3 spells CSASFGGPQYF. CDR3 nucleotides: TGCAGTGCTAGTTTCGGGGGCCCTCAGTACTTC.